This entry lists 21 T cell receptor beta chains sequenced from one sample in a study of cytomegalovirus exposure and HLA in healthy donors. The PCR had 60 Vbeta and 13 Jbeta primers. Data came from immunoSEQ multiplex PCR; TCRdb stores just in-frame clones and leaves some out. This table holds some 150,000 clones, 65% to 75% found once. Input material: PBMCs. The receptors here all came from a man between 18 and 29 years old in good health and CMV-seronegative.

This chain joins TRBV5-5 and TRBJ1-4; TRBD1 aligns across 7 bases. CDR1 and CDR2 from the germline V gene are SGHKS and YYEKEE (reference sequence). The CDR3 sequence is 14 residues long. Unmatched junction bases numbered 8, after V lost 4 bases and J lost 8 bases. The CDR3 nucleotides are TGTGCCAGCAGCGCGGGACAGTTCTACGAAAAACTGTTTTTT. Encoded protein: CASSAGQFYEKLFF.

The chain employs TRBV14 and TRBJ2-7; maybe TRBD1 (6 bases). This CDR3 comprises 14 residues. Trimming stripped 4 bases from V and 0 bases from J, with 10 bases between. Germline lookup yields CDR1 SGHDN and CDR2 FVKESK. CDR3 sequence reads: CASSLRDISYEQYF. The CDR3 DNA reads as TGTGCCAGCAGCCTACGGGACATCTCCTACGAGCAGTACTTC.

The chain has TRBV4-2 and TRBJ2-5; the D is unclear. CDR1 LGHNA and CDR2 YNFKEQ come from the germline V gene. V lost 2 bases to trimming and J lost 5 bases, with 12 bases between them. This CDR3 region has 14 residues. The CDR3: CASSQISVWETQYF. The CDR3 nucleotides are TGTGCCAGCAGCCAAATTTCAGTTTGGGAGACCCAGTACTTC.

This clone was seen only a few times. The chain joins TRBV6-5 to TRBJ1-2; D is possibly TRBD1 (6 bases). The V gene's germline CDR1 is MNHEY and CDR2 SVGAGI. CDR3 size: 14 residues. With 2 bases removed from V and 3 bases from J, the gap between germline ends came to 10 bases. DNA of the CDR3: TGTGCCAGCAGTTACAGGGAGGGGGACTATGGCTACACCTTC. It translates to CASSYREGDYGYTF.

This clone was counted a few times. The CDR3 sequence is CASSEPGVQETQYF. CDR3 coding DNA: TGTGCCAGCAGTGAACCGGGGGTTCAAGAGACCCAGTACTTC. This chain links TRBV2 with TRBJ2-5, with D maybe TRBD2 (6 bases). The CDR3 contains 14 residues. Trimming shortened V by 2 bases and J by 2 bases, and 9 bases separated the two germline ends. Germline-derived CDR1 and CDR2 are SNHLY and FYNNEI.

The V and J genes are TRBV19 and TRBJ2-1; TRBD2 matches 16 bases. V gave up 6 bases and J gave up 4 bases; unmatched junction bases: 9. Germline V CDR1 and CDR2: LNHDA, SQIVND (reference sequence). The CDR3 is 18 amino acids. CDR3 sequence reads: CASRWGTSGGERYNEQFF. For the CDR3, the DNA is TGTGCCAGTAGGTGGGGGACTAGCGGGGGGGAACGTTACAATGAGCAGTTCTTC.

This clone has a single count. The chain joins TRBV2 to TRBJ1-2; D is ambiguous. The V end was cut by 2 bases, the J end by 9 bases, with 16 bases between. The CDR3 sequence is 14 residues long. The germline CDR1 and CDR2 sequences are SNHLY and FYNNEI. The CDR3 DNA is TGTGCCAGCAGTGAATGGAGGACCTCGGGGAGCTACACCTTC. Translated, it gives CASSEWRTSGSYTF.

This chain connects TRBV21-1 to TRBJ2-3; TRBD2 is the table's D call and was not checked against the DNA. TRBV21-1 is a pseudogene segment. The CDR3 loop spans 17 amino acids. In nucleotides, the CDR3 is TGTGCCAGCAGCAAAGGACAGAACGGGGGGATCACAGATACGCAGTATTTT. Encoded protein: CASSKGQNGGITDTQYF.

The rearrangement links TRBV7-2 to TRBJ2-5; 7 nucleotides line up with TRBD2. V lost 1 base to trimming and J lost 2 bases; unmatched junction nucleotides: 7. Looked up from germline, CDR1 is SGHTA and CDR2 is FQGNSA. The CDR3 sequence is 16 residues long. The CDR3 coding sequence is TGTGCCAGCAGCTTAGTTGGGAGCGGGGCGCAAGAGACCCAGTACTTC. This gives the protein CASSLVGSGAQETQYF.

This clone has more than one count but fewer than ten. The rearrangement links TRBV4-2 to TRBJ2-5; 9 bases map to TRBD2. The CDR3 runs to 16 residues. Germline V gene lookup returns CDR1 LGHNA and CDR2 YNFKEQ. V was clipped by 3 bases and J by 2 bases; unmatched bases: 7. The CDR3 region is CASSHDGAGGQETQYF. The CDR3 DNA sequence: TGTGCCAGCAGCCATGACGGCGCGGGGGGGCAAGAGACCCAGTACTTC.

This chain connects TRBV6-1 to TRBJ1-1, with 7 nucleotides matching TRBD1. V gave up 6 bases and J gave up 4 bases; unmatched junction bases: 11. The CDR3 totals 15 residues. CDR1 and CDR2 (germline): MNHNS, SASEGT. CDR3 in amino acids: CASSSTTGMGTEAFF. CDR3 nucleotides: TGTGCCAGCAGCTCAACGACAGGGATGGGCACTGAAGCTTTCTTT.

The rearrangement links TRBV9 to TRBJ2-5, with TRBD1 as a possible D gene (5 bases). This CDR3 has 13 residues. Deletions cut 0 bases from V and 3 bases from J, with 6 bases between. CDR1 SGDLS and CDR2 YYNGEE come from the germline V gene. CDR3 sequence (DNA): TGTGCCAGCAGCGTAGAAGGGGAAGAGACCCAGTACTTC. Translation gives CASSVEGEETQYF. Combining the CDR3 with reference TRBV9 and TRBJ2-5 gives the whole variable domain DSGVTQTPKHLITATGQRVTLRCSPRSGDLSVYWYQQSLDQGLQFLIQYYNGEERAKGNILERFSAQQFPDLHSELNLSSLELGDSALYFCASSVEGEETQYFGPGTRLLVL.

The J gene is TRBJ1-2, the V gene TRBV4-2; D remains unclear. Germline CDR1 reads LGHNA; CDR2 reads YNFKEQ. This CDR3 contains 14 residues. Deletions cut 6 bases from V and 3 bases from J, with 14 bases between. In DNA, the CDR3 is TGTGCCAGCAGGAACGCACCGCGGGACTATGGCTACACCTTC. Translating it yields CASRNAPRDYGYTF.

The chain employs TRBV7-8 and TRBJ1-1; the D is unclear. CDR1 is SGHVS, CDR2 FQNEAQ, per germline. The CDR3 runs to 14 residues. V was trimmed by 4 bases and J by 0 bases, leaving 9 bases between them. CDR3 DNA sequence: TGTGCCAGCAGCTCCGGGATTATGAACACTGAAGCTTTCTTT. Translation gives CASSSGIMNTEAFF. Drawing the rest from reference TRBV7-8 and TRBJ1-1, the complete variable domain is GAGVSQSPRYKVAKRGQDVALRCDPISGHVSLFWYQQALGQGPEFLTYFQNEAQLDKSGLPSDRFFAERPEGSVSTLKIQRTQQEDSAVYLCASSSGIMNTEAFFGQGTRLTVV.

The rearrangement uses TRBV9 and TRBJ1-5; TRBD1 is a possible D gene (5 bases). Germline V gives CDR1 SGDLS, CDR2 YYNGEE. CDR3 length equals 16 residues. V was shortened by 5 bases and J by 3 bases, with 18 bases between the two germline ends. This CDR3 is CASSPDVAGFNQPQHF. The CDR3 nucleotides read TGTGCCAGCAGTCCAGACGTGGCAGGGTTCAATCAGCCCCAGCATTTT.

The CDR3 here is CSVGWTGIYYGYTF. The CDR3 coding sequence is TGCAGCGTTGGATGGACAGGGATATATTATGGCTACACCTTC. V usage is TRBV29-1 and J usage is TRBJ1-2; 8 bases map to TRBD1. Germline CDR1 and CDR2: SQVTM and ANQGSEA. The trim removed 4 bases at V and 5 bases at J, leaving 9 bases unmatched. The CDR3 covers 14 residues.

In nucleotides, the CDR3 is TGTGCCAGCACCTTTTCTTGGGCGGGGGCCCCTTGGGCCTACGAGCAGTACGTC. Protein: CASTFSWAGAPWAYEQYV. The genes are TRBV5-6 and TRBJ2-7; a weak D match, TRBD2 (7 bases). Germline CDR1 and CDR2: SGHDT and YYEEEE. The CDR3 totals 18 residues. The V gene lost 6 bases and the J gene lost 2 bases, with 27 bases spanning the gap.

This rearrangement joins TRBV6-5 to TRBJ1-1; D not resolved. Trimming shortened V by 7 bases and J by 0 bases, and 12 bases separated the two germline ends. There are 14 residues in the CDR3. The germline CDR1 and CDR2 sequences are MNHEY and SVGAGI. CDR3 protein: CASTGLGLNTEAFF. Here the CDR3 DNA reads TGTGCCAGCACCGGACTAGGTTTGAACACTGAAGCTTTCTTT.

This sequence joins TRBV27 and TRBJ2-5, with D unclear. The CDR3 spans 14 residues. CDR1 MNHEY and CDR2 SMNVEV come from the germline V gene (reference sequence). V was clipped by 2 bases and J by 0 bases, with 7 bases between them. CDR3 residues: CASSLTQYQETQYF. The CDR3 coding sequence is TGTGCCAGCAGTTTAACGCAGTACCAAGAGACCCAGTACTTC.

This clone occurred once. V usage is TRBV7-9 and J usage is TRBJ2-5, with D possibly being TRBD1 (5 bases). The V gene's germline CDR1 is SEHNR and CDR2 FQNEAQ (reference sequence). V lost 2 bases to trimming and J lost 2 bases, with 9 bases between them. This CDR3 has 14 residues. This CDR3 is CASSLLGVQETQYF. DNA of the CDR3: TGTGCCAGCAGCTTATTAGGGGTACAAGAGACCCAGTACTTC.

The V call is TRBV7-2, the J call TRBJ1-2, with 9 bases lining up with TRBD1. J was trimmed by 8 bases and V by 3 bases; bases with no gene match: 7. The CDR3 is 14 amino acids. In germline, CDR1 is SGHTA, CDR2 FQGNSA. CDR3 in DNA: TGTGCCAGCAGCTTCCCACAGGGGGCTGGAGGCTACACCTTC. Translation: CASSFPQGAGGYTF.